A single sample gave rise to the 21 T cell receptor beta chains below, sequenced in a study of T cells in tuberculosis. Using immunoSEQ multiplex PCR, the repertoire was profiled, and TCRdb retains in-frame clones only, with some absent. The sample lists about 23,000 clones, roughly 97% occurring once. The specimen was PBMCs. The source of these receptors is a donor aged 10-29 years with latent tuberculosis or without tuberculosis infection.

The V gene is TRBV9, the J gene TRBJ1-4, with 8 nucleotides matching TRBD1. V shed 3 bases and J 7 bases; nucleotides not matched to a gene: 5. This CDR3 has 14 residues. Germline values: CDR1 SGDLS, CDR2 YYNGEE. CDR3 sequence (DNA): TGTGCCAGCAGCGGAGACAGGGGTGGTGAAAAACTGTTTTTT. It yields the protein CASSGDRGGEKLFF. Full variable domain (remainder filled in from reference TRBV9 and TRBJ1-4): DSGVTQTPKHLITATGQRVTLRCSPRSGDLSVYWYQQSLDQGLQFLIQYYNGEERAKGNILERFSAQQFPDLHSELNLSSLELGDSALYFCASSGDRGGEKLFFGSGTQLSVL.

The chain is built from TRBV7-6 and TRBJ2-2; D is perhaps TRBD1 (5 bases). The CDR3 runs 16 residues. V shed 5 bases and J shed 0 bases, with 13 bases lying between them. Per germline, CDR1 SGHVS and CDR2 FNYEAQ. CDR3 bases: TGTGCCAGCAGCCGATCTTCAGGGACGAACACCGGGGAGCTGTTTTTT. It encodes CASSRSSGTNTGELFF.

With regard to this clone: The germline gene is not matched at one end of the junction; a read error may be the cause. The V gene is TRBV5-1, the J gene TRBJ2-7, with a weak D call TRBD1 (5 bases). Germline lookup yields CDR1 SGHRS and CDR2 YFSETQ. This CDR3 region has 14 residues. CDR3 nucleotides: TGCGCCAGCAGCTTGAGTTACCAGACAGCTAGTACAGTCTTC. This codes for CASSLSYQTASTVF.

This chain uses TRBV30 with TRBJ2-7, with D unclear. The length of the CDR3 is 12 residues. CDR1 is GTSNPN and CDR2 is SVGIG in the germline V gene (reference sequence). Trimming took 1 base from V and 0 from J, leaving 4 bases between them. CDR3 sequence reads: CAWSDSSYEQYF. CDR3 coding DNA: TGTGCCTGGAGTGACAGCTCCTACGAGCAGTACTTC.

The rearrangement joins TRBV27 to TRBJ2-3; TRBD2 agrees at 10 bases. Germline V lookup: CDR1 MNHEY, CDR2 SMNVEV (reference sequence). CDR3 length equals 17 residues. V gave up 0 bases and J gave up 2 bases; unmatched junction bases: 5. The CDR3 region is CASSLSVLAGFTDTQYF. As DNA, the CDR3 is TGTGCCAGCAGTTTATCGGTACTAGCGGGGTTCACAGATACGCAGTATTTT.

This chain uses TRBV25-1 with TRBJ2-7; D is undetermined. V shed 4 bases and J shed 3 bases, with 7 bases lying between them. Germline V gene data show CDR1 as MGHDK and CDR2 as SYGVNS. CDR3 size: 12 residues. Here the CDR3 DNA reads TGTGCCAGCAGTGGCGACATCTACGAGCAGTACTTC. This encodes CASSGDIYEQYF.

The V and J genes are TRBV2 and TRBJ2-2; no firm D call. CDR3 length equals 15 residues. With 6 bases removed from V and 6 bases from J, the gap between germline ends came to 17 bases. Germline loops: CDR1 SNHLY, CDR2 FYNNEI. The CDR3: CASSPRAELPGELFF. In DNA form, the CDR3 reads TGTGCCAGCAGCCCCCGCGCGGAGCTTCCCGGGGAGCTGTTTTTT.

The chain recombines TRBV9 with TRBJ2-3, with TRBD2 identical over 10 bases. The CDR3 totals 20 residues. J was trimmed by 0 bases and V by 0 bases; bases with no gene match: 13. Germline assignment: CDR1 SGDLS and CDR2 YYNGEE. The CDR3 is CASSVASGGASRISTDTQYF. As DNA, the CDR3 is TGTGCCAGCAGCGTAGCGAGCGGGGGGGCCTCGAGAATAAGCACAGATACGCAGTATTTT.

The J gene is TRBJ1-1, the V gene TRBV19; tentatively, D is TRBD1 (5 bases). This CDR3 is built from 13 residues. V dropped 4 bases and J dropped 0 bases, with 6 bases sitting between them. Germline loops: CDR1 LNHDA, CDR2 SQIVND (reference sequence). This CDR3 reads CASSRTLNTEAFF. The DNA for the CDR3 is TGTGCCAGTAGTAGGACACTGAACACTGAAGCTTTCTTT.

The CDR3 nucleotides are TGTGCCAGCAGTTCTCGGGAGGGGGCTGTTAACAATCAGCCCCAGCATTTT. This gives the protein CASSSREGAVNNQPQHF. The J gene is TRBJ1-5, the V gene TRBV27; 7 nucleotides match TRBD1. The CDR3 loop spans 17 amino acids. The germline gives CDR1 MNHEY, CDR2 SMNVEV (reference sequence). Germline trimming cut 4 bases from V and 3 bases from J; bases unmatched to any gene: 12.

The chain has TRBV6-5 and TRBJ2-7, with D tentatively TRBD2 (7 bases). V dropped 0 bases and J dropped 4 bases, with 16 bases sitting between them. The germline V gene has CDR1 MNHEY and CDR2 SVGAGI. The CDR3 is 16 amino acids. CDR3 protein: CASSYSIGGRAYEQYF. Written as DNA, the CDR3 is TGTGCCAGCAGTTACTCGATAGGGGGGAGGGCGTACGAGCAGTACTTC.

DNA of the CDR3: TGTGCCAGCAGCTTAGCACAGGCTGGGAATGAGCAGTTCTTC. Protein: CASSLAQAGNEQFF. The V call is TRBV7-2, the J call TRBJ2-1; D perhaps matches TRBD1 (5 bases). The CDR3 extends over 14 amino acids. Trimming removed 0 bases from V and 7 bases from J, with 10 bases in between. Germline CDR1 SGHTA, CDR2 FQGNSA. The full variable domain, rest sourced from reference TRBV7-2 and TRBJ2-1, is GAGVSQSPSNKVTEKGKDVELRCDPISGHTALYWYRQSLGQGLEFLIYFQGNSAPDKSGLPSDRFSAERTGGSVSTLTIQRTQQEDSAVYLCASSLAQAGNEQFFGPGTRLTVL.

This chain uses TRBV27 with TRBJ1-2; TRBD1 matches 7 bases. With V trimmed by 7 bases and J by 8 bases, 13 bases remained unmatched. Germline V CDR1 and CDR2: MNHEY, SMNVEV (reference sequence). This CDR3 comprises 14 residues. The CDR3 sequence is CASTSWVGGKGYTF. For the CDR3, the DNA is TGTGCCAGCACCTCATGGGTAGGGGGCAAAGGCTACACCTTC.

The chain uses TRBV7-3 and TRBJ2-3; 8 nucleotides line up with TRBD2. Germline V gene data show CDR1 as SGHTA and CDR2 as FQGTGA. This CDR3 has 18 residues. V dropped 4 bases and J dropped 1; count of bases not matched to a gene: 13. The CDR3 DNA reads TGTGCCAGCAGCTCCGCCTACGGGGGGGGAGACGGCACAGATACGCAGTATTTT. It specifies CASSSAYGGGDGTDTQYF.

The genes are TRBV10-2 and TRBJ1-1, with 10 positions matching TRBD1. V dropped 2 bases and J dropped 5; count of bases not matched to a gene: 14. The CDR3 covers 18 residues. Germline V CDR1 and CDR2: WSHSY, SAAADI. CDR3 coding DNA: TGCGCCAGCAGTGAGGTCCTCCCTTTGAGGGACAGGGGTACTGAAGCTTTCTTT. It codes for CASSEVLPLRDRGTEAFF.

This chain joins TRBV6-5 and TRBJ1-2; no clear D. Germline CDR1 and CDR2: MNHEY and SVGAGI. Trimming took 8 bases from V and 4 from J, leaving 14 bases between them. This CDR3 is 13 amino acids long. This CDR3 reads CASGFTAFYGYTF. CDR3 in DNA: TGTGCCAGCGGGTTCACAGCCTTCTATGGCTACACCTTC.

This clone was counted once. The CDR3 bases are TGTGCCAGCAGCACCCCCCGATCAGGCCGCGCCGAGCAGTACTTC. Translated: CASSTPRSGRAEQYF. The chain uses TRBV11-3 and TRBJ2-7; the D is unclear. This CDR3 comprises 15 residues. CDR1 is SGHNT and CDR2 is YENEEA in the germline V gene. The V end was cut by 5 bases, the J end by 6 bases, with 20 bases between.

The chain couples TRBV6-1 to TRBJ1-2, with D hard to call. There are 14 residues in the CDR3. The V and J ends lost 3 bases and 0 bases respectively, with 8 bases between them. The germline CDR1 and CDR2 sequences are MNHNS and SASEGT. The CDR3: CASSEPGSNYGYTF. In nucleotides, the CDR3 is TGTGCCAGCAGTGAGCCGGGATCTAACTATGGCTACACCTTC.

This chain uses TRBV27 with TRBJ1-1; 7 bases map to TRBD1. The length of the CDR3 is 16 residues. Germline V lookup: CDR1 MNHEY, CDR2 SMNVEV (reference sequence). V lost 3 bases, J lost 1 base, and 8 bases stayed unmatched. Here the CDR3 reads CASSLSPDRENTEAFF. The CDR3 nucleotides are TGTGCCAGCAGTTTGTCTCCTGACAGGGAGAACACTGAAGCTTTCTTT.

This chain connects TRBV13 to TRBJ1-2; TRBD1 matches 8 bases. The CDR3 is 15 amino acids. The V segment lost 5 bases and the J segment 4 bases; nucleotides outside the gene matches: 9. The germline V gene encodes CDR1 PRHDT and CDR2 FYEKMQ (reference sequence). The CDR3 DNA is TGTGCCAGCAGCGGCCCGACAGGGGCCAGCTATGGCTACACCTTC. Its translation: CASSGPTGASYGYTF. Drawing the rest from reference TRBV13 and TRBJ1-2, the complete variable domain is AAGVIQSPRHLIKEKRETATLKCYPIPRHDTVYWYQQGPGQDPQFLISFYEKMQSDKGSIPDRFSAQQFSDYHSELNMSSLELGDSALYFCASSGPTGASYGYTFGSGTRLTVV.

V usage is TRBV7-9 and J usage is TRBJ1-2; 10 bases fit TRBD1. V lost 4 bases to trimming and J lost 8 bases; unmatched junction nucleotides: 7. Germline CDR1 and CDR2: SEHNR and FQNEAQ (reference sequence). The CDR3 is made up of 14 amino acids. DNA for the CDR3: TGTGCCAGCAGCTCCGGACAGGGGGACCCGGGCTACACCTTC. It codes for CASSSGQGDPGYTF.